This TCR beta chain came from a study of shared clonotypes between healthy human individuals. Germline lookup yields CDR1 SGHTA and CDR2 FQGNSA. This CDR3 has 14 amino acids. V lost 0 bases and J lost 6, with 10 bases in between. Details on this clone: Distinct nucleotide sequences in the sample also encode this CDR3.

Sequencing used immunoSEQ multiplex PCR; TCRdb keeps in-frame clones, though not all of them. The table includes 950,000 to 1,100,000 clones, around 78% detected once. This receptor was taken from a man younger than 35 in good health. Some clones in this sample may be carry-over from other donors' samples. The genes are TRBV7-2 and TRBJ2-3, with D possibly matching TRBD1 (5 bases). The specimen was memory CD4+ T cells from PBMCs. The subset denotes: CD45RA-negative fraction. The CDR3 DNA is TGTGCCAGCAGCTTAGCGTTAGGGGCGGATACGCAGTATTTT. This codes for CASSLALGADTQYF.